This T cell receptor beta chain derives from a study of PD-L1 blockade in urothelial cancer (dated by TCRdb to about 2017). In the study overall: Every patient began therapy around 2014 and was given atezolizumab 1,200 mg intravenously every 3 weeks. Twenty-five of 29 patients were identified as males with urothelial cancer of bladder origin, and a prior smoking history was reported by 18 of 29 patients. Durable clinical benefit meant progression-free survival longer than 6 months, and TCR features were also tested against progression-free and overall survival. In the same patients who had TCR sequencing, pretreatment tumors also underwent whole exome sequencing and RNA sequencing. Pretreatment tumor samples and matched peripheral blood, collected serially before and after atezolizumab treatment, underwent TCR sequencing. Roughly 10 patients reached durable clinical benefit, while 20 patients did not. Twenty-nine patients had pretreatment blood TCR-seq, some 25 had at least one posttreatment blood collection, and some 25 had tumor TCR-seq. Blood samples were analyzed 3 weeks after the start of treatment (second dose) and 6 weeks after the start of treatment. An ECOG performance status of 0 or 1 was recorded for the patients, and 0 to 3 prior chemotherapy regimens had been received by the patients. Blood samples gave a median of around 140,000 T cells and approximately 80,000 unique TCRs, with a median clonality of approximately 0.08. Somatic, immune and clinical correlates of response to PD-L1 blockade with atezolizumab in urothelial cancer were the focus of an exploratory multi-omic analysis.

CDR1 and CDR2 (LNHDA, SQIVND) derive from the germline V gene (reference sequence). Reading from cysteine to phenylalanine, the CDR3 counts 15 amino acids. Only CDR3 DNA remains: 45 bases, in frame from the first base. V gives up 3 bases and J gives up 4 bases, and the segment between their germline ends measures 15 bases. Concerning this clone itself: Its antigen is not yet known. Base qualities were left out, and no much larger clone turns up one base away.

The paper as a whole reports these results and caveats: Improved progression-free and overall survival was found to be associated with pretreatment peripheral blood TCR clonality below the median. Greater expansion of tumor-associated TCR clones in peripheral blood 3 weeks after the start of treatment was observed in patients with durable benefit (n of about 24, p = 0.022). Because of the small sample size (n of about 30) and the many exploratory analyses performed, the results are intended to be regarded as hypothesis-generating.

Synthetic TCR analog templates were spiked into each PCR so that absolute template abundance could be estimated from read counts. The immunoSEQ assay used bias-controlled V and J gene primers to amplify TCRbeta CDR3 regions from genomic DNA. Rearranged TCRbeta segments were sequenced at approximately 20X coverage. For the original study's pipeline: Clustering was used to correct sequencing errors, and CDR3s were annotated against IMGT to assign V, D and J genes. Only productive TCRbeta rearrangements were used in downstream analyses, excluding out-of-frame or stop-codon sequences. To compute clonality, Shannon entropy was normalized by the log of the number of unique productive sequences and then subtracted from one. Clones differing between time points or between blood and tumor were identified by Fisher's exact test with Benjamini-Hochberg correction at adjusted p below 0.01. TCRdb obtained this table from immuneACCESS and retained in-frame rearrangements with V and J assigned. These tables miss some clones; where compared with another copy, unresolved V genes account for less than half of the shortfall, and the remainder is unexplained. V and J calls and clone size are those listed in that table; D and trimming were worked out from the DNA. Across this sample there are 56,000 or so clones, with 70% to 90% seen only once. 2.9% of the sample comes from the top ten.

The cohort included 25 to 30 patients with locally advanced or metastatic urothelial carcinoma who were treated at Memorial Sloan Kettering on a trial protocol. Peripheral blood mononuclear cells were collected pretreatment and during treatment, with between 1 and 8 total time points obtained per patient. The Qiagen DNeasy Blood extraction kit was used to purify genomic DNA from total PBMCs and tumor samples. PBMCs were collected pretreatment and during treatment, and were isolated and stored as previously described. The sample consisted of PBMCs, taken around atezolizumab (anti-PD-L1) treatment. The sequence links TRBV19 to TRBJ1-1, and perhaps TRBD1 as D gene, on 6 matching bases. The sequence derives from a man aged 50 or older with urothelial cancer. Here the CDR3 is given as CASSITGWRTTEAFF. The bases are TGTGCCAGTAGTATTACAGGGTGGCGGACCACTGAAGCTTTCTTT. The CDR3, completed at both ends by the reference TRBV19 and TRBJ1-1 genes, gives the full variable domain DGGITQSPKYLFRKEGQNVTLSCEQNLNHDAMYWYRQDPGQGLRLIYYSQIVNDFQKGDIAEGYSVSREKKESFPLTVTSAQKNPTAFYLCASSITGWRTTEAFFGQGTRLTVV.